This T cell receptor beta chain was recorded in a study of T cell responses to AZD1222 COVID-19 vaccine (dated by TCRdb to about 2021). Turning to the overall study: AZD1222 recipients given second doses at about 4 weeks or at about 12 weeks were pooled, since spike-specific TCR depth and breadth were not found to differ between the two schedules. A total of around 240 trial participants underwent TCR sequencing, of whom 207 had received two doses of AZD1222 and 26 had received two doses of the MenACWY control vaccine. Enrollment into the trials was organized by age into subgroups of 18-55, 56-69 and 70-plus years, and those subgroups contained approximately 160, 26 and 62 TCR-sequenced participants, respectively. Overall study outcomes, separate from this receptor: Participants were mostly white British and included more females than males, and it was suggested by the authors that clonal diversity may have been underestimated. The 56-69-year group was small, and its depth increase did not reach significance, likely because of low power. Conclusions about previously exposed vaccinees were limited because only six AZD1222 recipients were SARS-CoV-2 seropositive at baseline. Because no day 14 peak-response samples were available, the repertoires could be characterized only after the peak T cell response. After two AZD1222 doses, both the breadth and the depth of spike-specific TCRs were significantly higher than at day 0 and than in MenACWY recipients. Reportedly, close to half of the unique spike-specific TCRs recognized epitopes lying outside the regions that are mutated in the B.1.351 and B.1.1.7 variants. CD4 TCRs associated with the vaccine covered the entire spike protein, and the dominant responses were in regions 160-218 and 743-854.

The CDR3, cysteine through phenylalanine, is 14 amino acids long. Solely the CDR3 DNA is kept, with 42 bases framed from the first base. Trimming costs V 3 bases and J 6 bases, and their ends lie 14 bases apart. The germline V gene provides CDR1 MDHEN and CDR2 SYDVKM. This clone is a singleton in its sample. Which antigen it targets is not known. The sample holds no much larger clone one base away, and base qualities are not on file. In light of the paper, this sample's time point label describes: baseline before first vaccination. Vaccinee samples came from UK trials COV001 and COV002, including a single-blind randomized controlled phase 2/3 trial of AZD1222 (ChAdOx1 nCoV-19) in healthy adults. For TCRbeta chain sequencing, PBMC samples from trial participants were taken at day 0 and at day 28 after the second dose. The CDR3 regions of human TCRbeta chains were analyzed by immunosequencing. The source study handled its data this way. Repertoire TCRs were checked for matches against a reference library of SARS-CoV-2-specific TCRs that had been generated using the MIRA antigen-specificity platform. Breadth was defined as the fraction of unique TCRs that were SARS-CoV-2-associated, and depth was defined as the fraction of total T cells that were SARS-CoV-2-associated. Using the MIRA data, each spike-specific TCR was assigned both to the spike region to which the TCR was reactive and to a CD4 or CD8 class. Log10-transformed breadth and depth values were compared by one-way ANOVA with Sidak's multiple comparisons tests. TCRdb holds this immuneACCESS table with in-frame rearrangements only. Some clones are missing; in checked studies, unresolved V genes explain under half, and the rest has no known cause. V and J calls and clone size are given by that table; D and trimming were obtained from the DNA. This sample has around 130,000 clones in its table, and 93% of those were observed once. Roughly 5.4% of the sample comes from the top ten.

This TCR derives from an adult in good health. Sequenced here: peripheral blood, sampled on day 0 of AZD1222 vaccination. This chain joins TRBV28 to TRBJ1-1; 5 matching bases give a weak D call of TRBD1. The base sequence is TGTGCCAGCAGTTTTCGCCCCATAGGGGCTGAAGCTTTCTTT. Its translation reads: CASSFRPIGAEAFF. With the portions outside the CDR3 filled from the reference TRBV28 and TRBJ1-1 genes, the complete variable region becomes DVKVTQSSRYLVKRTGEKVFLECVQDMDHENMFWYRQDPGLGLRLIYFSYDVKMKEKGDIPEGYSVSREKKERFSLILESASTNQTSMYLCASSFRPIGAEAFFGQGTRLTVV.